This passage covers 18 T cell receptor beta chains from one sample sequenced in a study of T cell changes during pregnancy in multiple sclerosis. TCRdb's copy holds only in-frame clones and misses some; the assay was immunoSEQ multiplex PCR. The table includes 25,000 to 35,000 clones, nearly 90% detected once. The sequences come from CD8+ T cells from peripheral blood mononuclear cells, collected in the second trimester of pregnancy. The receptors come from a female donor with multiple sclerosis, enrolled in a pregnancy study.

The V gene is TRBV2, the J gene TRBJ2-7; 8 positions match TRBD1. This CDR3 is 13 amino acids long. The germline gives CDR1 SNHLY, CDR2 FYNNEI. V was clipped by 8 bases and J by 0 bases; unmatched bases: 3. DNA of the CDR3: TGTGCCAGCGGTACAGGGGGCTCCTACGAGCAGTACTTC. Encoded protein: CASGTGGSYEQYF.

The V and J genes are TRBV4-1 and TRBJ2-3; possible D gene TRBD2, 5 bases. Trimming removed 0 bases at V and 4 bases at J, with 11 bases between. Germline V CDR1 and CDR2: MGHRA, YSYEKL. The CDR3 is made up of 15 amino acids. The CDR3 coding sequence is TGCGCCAGCAGCCAAGATGGGAGCGCCGCAGATACGCAGTATTTT. It translates to CASSQDGSAADTQYF.

V usage is TRBV4-3 and J usage is TRBJ2-5; 7 bases agree with TRBD2. CDR1 is LGHNA and CDR2 is YSLEER in the germline V gene. This CDR3 region has 16 residues. After removal of 0 bases from V and 4 bases from J, the junction contained 8 bases not matched to a gene. CDR3 amino acids: CASSQEVSGTLETQYF. The CDR3 DNA follows: TGCGCCAGCAGCCAAGAAGTCAGCGGGACCCTAGAGACCCAGTACTTC.

The gene calls are TRBV6-5 and TRBJ1-2; perhaps TRBD1 as D (6 bases). Between the trimmed V and J ends, which lost 0 bases and 4 bases, there was a span of 12 bases. The germline gives CDR1 MNHEY, CDR2 SVGAGI. The CDR3 length is 15 residues. For the CDR3, the DNA is TGTGCCAGCAGTTACTCAACAGGGTTTGGCTATGGCTACACCTTC. This sequence encodes CASSYSTGFGYGYTF.

The V call is TRBV27, the J call TRBJ2-7; TRBD2 aligns across 9 bases. Germline CDR1 MNHEY, CDR2 SMNVEV (reference sequence). This CDR3 contains 17 residues. V shed 5 bases, J shed 4 bases, and the junction held 15 bases outside the gene matches. The CDR3 sequence is CASSVLLAGGPRYEQYF. The CDR3 nucleotides read TGTGCCAGCAGTGTCCTCTTGGCGGGAGGGCCCAGGTACGAGCAGTACTTC.

V is TRBV12-5 and J is TRBJ1-2; 8 bases agree with TRBD1. CDR1 and CDR2 from the germline V gene are LGHNT and FRNRAP. The CDR3 is 12 residues long. The J segment lost 7 bases and the V segment lost 5 bases, leaving 3 bases of the junction unmatched. CDR3 region: CASGPDRVGYTF. The DNA for the CDR3 is TGTGCTAGTGGTCCGGACAGGGTTGGCTACACCTTC.

This clone has just one count. The J gene is TRBJ1-2, the V gene TRBV19; the D is unclear. Germline-derived CDR1 and CDR2 are LNHDA and SQIVND (reference sequence). CDR3 length equals 13 residues. V lost 5 bases, J lost 4 bases, and 11 bases lay in between. The CDR3 is CASSPDGLYGYTF. In nucleotides, the CDR3 is TGTGCCAGTAGTCCCGACGGACTCTATGGCTACACCTTC.

V usage is TRBV30 and J usage is TRBJ1-3; D is unclear. Germline CDR1 is GTSNPN and CDR2 is SVGIG (reference sequence). This CDR3 contains 14 residues. Trimming shortened V by 2 bases and J by 2 bases, and 10 bases separated the two germline ends. CDR3 region: CAWSPGLAGNTIYF. In DNA, the CDR3 is TGTGCCTGGAGTCCCGGCCTAGCTGGAAACACCATATATTTT.

The V gene is TRBV19, the J gene TRBJ2-2; maybe TRBD1 (6 bases). The CDR3 runs 13 residues. V lost 7 bases and J lost 2, with 8 bases in between. CDR1 LNHDA and CDR2 SQIVND come from the germline V gene (reference sequence). The CDR3 DNA reads as TGTGCCAGTATGGGGGCAAACACCGGGGAGCTGTTTTTT. The encoded protein is CASMGANTGELFF. Looking up the rest from reference TRBV19 and TRBJ2-2 gives the full variable domain: DGGITQSPKYLFRKEGQNVTLSCEQNLNHDAMYWYRQDPGQGLRLIYYSQIVNDFQKGDIAEGYSVSREKKESFPLTVTSAQKNPTAFYLCASMGANTGELFFGEGSRLTVL.

The CDR3 bases are TGTGCCGCCCACGGGTTCATGAACACTGAAGCTTTCTTT. Translated: CAAHGFMNTEAFF. The chain carries TRBV28 and TRBJ1-1; D gene ambiguous. The CDR3 loop spans 13 amino acids. Between the trimmed V and J ends, which lost 11 bases and 0 bases, there was a span of 13 bases. The germline gives CDR1 MDHEN, CDR2 SYDVKM.

The rearrangement links TRBV25-1 to TRBJ2-7, with unresolved D. Trimming removed 8 bases from V and 7 bases from J, with 12 bases in between. CDR1 is MGHDK and CDR2 is SYGVNS in the germline V gene. The CDR3 length is 11 residues. DNA for the CDR3: TGTGCCAGCGGCCCGGGTGGTGAGCAGTACTTC. Its protein product is CASGPGGEQYF.

The chain is built from TRBV5-1 and TRBJ1-1; D gene ambiguous. Germline values: CDR1 SGHRS, CDR2 YFSETQ. The length of the CDR3 is 15 residues. The ends were cut back, 5 bases at V and 1 base at J, with 15 bases in the middle. Here the CDR3 DNA reads TGCGCCAGCAGTTTAAACAGCAACCCGAACACTGAAGCTTTCTTT. Its translation: CASSLNSNPNTEAFF. The full variable domain, completed using reference TRBV5-1 and TRBJ1-1, is KAGVTQTPRYLIKTRGQQVTLSCSPISGHRSVSWYQQTPGQGLQFLFEYFSETQRNKGNFPGRFSGRQFSNSRSEMNVSTLELGDSALYLCASSLNSNPNTEAFFGQGTRLTVV.

The rearrangement links TRBV30 to TRBJ2-5; no firm D call. The CDR3 totals 13 residues. V lost 0 bases to trimming and J lost 0 bases, with 5 bases between them. Germline V lookup: CDR1 GTSNPN, CDR2 SVGIG (reference sequence). In nucleotides, the CDR3 is TGTGCCTGGAGTGTGGCAGACCAAGAGACCCAGTACTTC. Protein sequence: CAWSVADQETQYF.

This clone was seen a single time. The chain recombines TRBV10-2 with TRBJ2-2; TRBD1 agrees at 7 bases. CDR1 and CDR2 (germline): WSHSY, SAAADI. The J segment lost 0 bases and the V segment lost 9 bases, leaving 4 bases of the junction unmatched. This CDR3 has 14 residues. This CDR3 reads CASTGASNTGELFF. The DNA for the CDR3 is TGCGCCAGTACAGGGGCTTCGAACACCGGGGAGCTGTTTTTT.

This chain links TRBV28 with TRBJ1-2; 8 bases map to TRBD1. This CDR3 is 15 amino acids long. Germline V gene data show CDR1 as MDHEN and CDR2 as SYDVKM. Unmatched junction bases numbered 12, after V lost 10 bases and J lost 2 bases. DNA for the CDR3: TGTGCCATCCCGTTATTGAGGACAGGGAACTATGGCTACACCTTC. Translating it yields CAIPLLRTGNYGYTF.

The rearrangement links TRBV9 to TRBJ2-7; 8 bases match TRBD1. CDR3 length: 13 amino acids. With 3 bases clipped from V and 2 bases from J, the junction kept 1 base outside the gene matches. Germline values: CDR1 SGDLS, CDR2 YYNGEE. CDR3 coding DNA: TGTGCCAGCAGCGCGGGACAGGCCTACGAGCAGTACTTC. This encodes CASSAGQAYEQYF.

The chain couples TRBV7-3 to TRBJ2-1; TRBD2 aligns across 10 bases. Germline values: CDR1 SGHTA, CDR2 FQGTGA. Germline trimming cut 2 bases from V and 7 bases from J; bases unmatched to any gene: 2. The CDR3 is 14 amino acids. CDR3 nucleotide sequence: TGTGCCAGCAGCTTACTAGCGGGAGTAAATGAGCAGTTCTTC. It is translated as CASSLLAGVNEQFF.

This rearrangement joins TRBV15 to TRBJ2-3; unclear D gene. The CDR3 sequence is 15 residues long. V gave up 0 bases and J gave up 0 bases, with 7 bases separating them. Germline values: CDR1 LNHNV, CDR2 YYDKDF (reference sequence). CDR3 nucleotides: TGTGCCACCAGCAGAGAATCTCCTAGCACAGATACGCAGTATTTT. This translates into CATSRESPSTDTQYF.